This T cell receptor (beta chain) was recorded in a study of CD8 T cells in Susac syndrome. The study, taken as a whole, reports: The study conceded that its TCR sequencing and HLA analysis involved relatively few individuals.

Random hexamers were used to reverse transcribe an amount of about 0.5 to 1 ug RNA. The method of amplification for TCR beta CDR3 was immunoSEQ multiplex PCR, covering 54 Vbeta and 13 Jbeta. MiXCR was run by TCRdb on the immunoSEQ multiplex PCR reads, yielding one entry per CDR3 protein. This sample has under 350,000 distinct CDR3 sequences, with about 92% found just once. Details on this clonotype: Its antigen remains unknown.

High-throughput TCR beta sequencing covered peripheral CD8+ and CD4+ T cells. Negative isolation yielded the CD8+ and CD4+ T cells, while FACS enriched the TEMRA cells. V lost 1 base and J lost 7, with 20 bases in between. The CDR3 covers 17 residues. Germline CDR1 reads LGHDT; CDR2 reads YNNKEL (reference sequence). The chain uses TRBV3-1 and TRBJ2-1, with D perhaps matching TRBD1 (5 bases). This receptor was taken from a human donor with multiple sclerosis. The specimen sequenced was CD4+ T cells from PBMCs. The CDR3 sequence is CASSQAYLRDKGNEQFF. The CDR3 DNA follows: TGTGCCAGCAGCCAAGCTTACCTCCGAGACAAGGGGAATGAGCAGTTCTTC.